This T cell receptor beta chain was profiled in a study of CXCR3-negative and CXCR3-positive naive CD8 T cells. Germline CDR1 is PRHDT and CDR2 is FYEKMQ (reference sequence). CDR3 length: 11 amino acids. Carrying UMI labels, the TRB cDNA libraries were prepared through 5' RACE. TCRdb reprocessed the 5' RACE reads, with one entry per CDR3 protein and no DNA. Its listing shows approximately 140,000 distinct CDR3 sequences. Of note for this clonotype: Its antigen is unknown.

Study-wide results and caveats: A higher hydrophobicity marked the TRB CDR3s of CXCR3-positive naive cells versus CXCR3-negative naive cells.

This TCR came from a human donor in good health. Some clones in this sample may be carry-over from other donors' samples. The sequenced sample was naive CXCR3+ CD8+ T cells from blood. Described subset: CD45RO-CCR7+CD27+CD95- naive CD8+ T cells expressing CXCR3 (TNR3+). The J gene is TRBJ2-1, the V gene TRBV13. CDR3: CASSFNSEQFF.